This T cell receptor beta chain was sequenced during a study of vaccination and CD4 T cells after COVID-19. The wider study: PCR on nasal swabs identified SARS-CoV-2 in convalescent patients, of whom some ten were mild and one severe. Samples were taken after vaccination, a median of approximately 73 days after dose two, with a range of 14 to 241. Convalescents were six males and four females, two of them Hispanic.

The Oncomine TCR Beta short-read assay was what sequenced the DNA obtained from cultured CD4+ T cells. TCRdb re-analysed the PCR reads in MiXCR, keeping a single row per CDR3 protein. The table lists around 16,000 distinct CDR3 sequences, 40% to 55% of them singletons. With respect to this clonotype: Its matching antigen is unknown.

This CDR3 is built from 16 residues. Trimming pared 4 bases from V and 5 bases from J, leaving 20 bases between. Germline V gene data show CDR1 as MGHDK and CDR2 as SYGVNS. This sample's treatment: roughly ten-day PBMC culture with coronavirus spike peptide pools or control peptides (ViraFEST assay). Once cultured about 10 days, CD4+ T cells underwent isolation by negative selection. Sequencing used CD4+ T cells from blood, cultured in vitro. The chain combines TRBV25-1 with TRBJ1-1; possibly TRBD1 for D (5 bases). The TCR was taken from a human donor who had recovered from COVID-19. The CDR3: CASSARIGGERTEAFF. In DNA, the CDR3 is TGTGCCAGCAGTGCCAGGATCGGGGGGGAGAGGACTGAAGCTTTCTTT.